Presented here are 12 T cell receptor beta chains from one specimen sequenced in a study of cytomegalovirus exposure and HLA in healthy donors. Method: immunoSEQ multiplex PCR; TCRdb's copy keeps in-frame clones and lacks some. The sample lists tens of thousands of clones, approximately 93% seen once, with over 2% in the top ten. The specimen was PBMCs. Every receptor here comes from a woman aged 18-29 years in good health and CMV-seronegative.

This chain connects TRBV4-2 to TRBJ2-1, with TRBD2 identical over 7 bases. Germline V CDR1 and CDR2: LGHNA, YNFKEQ. This CDR3 is 17 amino acids long. V lost 0 bases and J lost 3; bases outside the gene matches: 8. The CDR3 protein is CASSQESSVAGYNEQFF. CDR3 nucleotide sequence: TGTGCCAGCAGCCAAGAATCGTCGGTAGCGGGCTACAATGAGCAGTTCTTC.

The chain combines TRBV5-1 with TRBJ1-3, with 9 bases that match TRBD1. This CDR3 comprises 16 residues. The ends lost 3 bases at V and 3 bases at J; junction bases unmatched: 7. Germline V gives CDR1 SGHRS, CDR2 YFSETQ. The CDR3 region is CASSSRTGGGGNTIYF. In DNA, the CDR3 is TGCGCCAGCAGCTCCCGAACAGGGGGCGGTGGAAACACCATATATTTT.

The gene calls are TRBV9 and TRBJ2-3; TRBD2 aligns across 14 bases. There are 17 residues in the CDR3. Trimming removed 4 bases from V and 6 bases from J; junction bases left unmatched: 10. Germline assignment: CDR1 SGDLS and CDR2 YYNGEE. The CDR3 here is CASSTPRLAGGRDTQYF. CDR3 DNA: TGTGCCAGCAGCACACCCAGACTAGCGGGAGGGCGTGATACGCAGTATTTT. Based on the CDR3 plus reference TRBV9 and TRBJ2-3, the full variable domain is DSGVTQTPKHLITATGQRVTLRCSPRSGDLSVYWYQQSLDQGLQFLIQYYNGEERAKGNILERFSAQQFPDLHSELNLSSLELGDSALYFCASSTPRLAGGRDTQYFGPGTRLTVL.

The chain joins TRBV18 to TRBJ1-6, with 9 bases aligning to TRBD1. The CDR3 runs 15 residues. The V gene's germline CDR1 is KGHSH and CDR2 LQKENI. V gave up 3 bases and J gave up 8 bases; unmatched junction bases: 5. CDR3 loop: CASSPTGGEDSPLHF. CDR3 nucleotides: TGTGCCAGCTCACCTACAGGGGGCGAGGATTCACCCCTCCACTTT.

V gene TRBV25-1 combines with J gene TRBJ2-1, with D possibly TRBD2 on 6 matching bases. The length of the CDR3 is 12 residues. Trimming shortened V by 6 bases and J by 5 bases, and 8 bases separated the two germline ends. CDR1 and CDR2 (germline): MGHDK, SYGVNS. CDR3 sequence (DNA): TGTGCCAGCAGCTGGGGGGACAATGAGCAGTTCTTC. Translating gives CASSWGDNEQFF.

The chain has TRBV6-6 and TRBJ2-3; TRBD2 agrees at 12 bases. Germline values: CDR1 MNHNY, CDR2 SVGAGI (reference sequence). The junction had 6 bases not matched to a gene; V was cut back by 5 bases and J by 3 bases. This CDR3 contains 16 residues. This CDR3 is CASSTTGLAGTDTQYF. The DNA for the CDR3 is TGTGCCAGCAGTACTACTGGACTAGCGGGAACAGATACGCAGTATTTT.

The rearrangement joins TRBV28 to TRBJ1-5; D is unresolved. With 5 bases removed from V and 1 base from J, the gap between germline ends came to 12 bases. The CDR3 runs to 15 residues. The germline V gene encodes CDR1 MDHEN and CDR2 SYDVKM. The CDR3 DNA sequence: TGTGCCAGCAGTAAAGGAGGGTTGAGCAATCAGCCCCAGCATTTT. Its protein is CASSKGGLSNQPQHF.

This rearrangement joins TRBV5-1 to TRBJ1-2; D possibly corresponds to TRBD1 (5 bases). Deletions cut 2 bases from V and 6 bases from J, with 11 bases between. Germline-derived CDR1 and CDR2 are SGHRS and YFSETQ. There are 13 residues in the CDR3. This CDR3 reads CASSLGGDDGYTF. The CDR3 DNA reads as TGCGCCAGCAGCTTAGGAGGGGATGATGGCTACACCTTC.

The gene calls are TRBV27 and TRBJ2-7; 8 bases fit TRBD2. The V segment lost 9 bases and the J segment 5 bases; nucleotides outside the gene matches: 9. This CDR3 comprises 13 residues. Germline V gene data show CDR1 as MNHEY and CDR2 as SMNVEV (reference sequence). CDR3 sequence: CASQRGGGNEQYF. CDR3 DNA: TGTGCCAGTCAACGGGGGGGCGGAAACGAGCAGTACTTC.

This clone was found once. The chain carries TRBV10-3 and TRBJ1-3; 8 bases map to TRBD1. Germline assignment: CDR1 ENHRY and CDR2 SYGVKD. The CDR3 runs to 15 residues. The J segment lost 2 bases and the V segment lost 5 bases, leaving 5 bases of the junction unmatched. CDR3 protein: CAISPTGDTGNTIYF. CDR3 bases: TGTGCCATCAGTCCGACAGGGGATACTGGAAACACCATATATTTT.

The chain carries TRBV19 and TRBJ2-3, with D hard to call. This CDR3 comprises 12 residues. Trimming removed 7 bases from V and 1 base from J, with 6 bases in between. Germline CDR1 and CDR2: LNHDA and SQIVND (reference sequence). CDR3 in amino acids: CASNTGTDTQYF. The CDR3, as DNA: TGTGCCAGTAACACAGGCACAGATACGCAGTATTTT.

The gene calls are TRBV15 and TRBJ2-5; TRBD1 aligns across 9 bases. V was pared by 0 bases and J by 4 bases, with 12 bases of the junction left unmatched. Germline assignment: CDR1 LNHNV and CDR2 YYDKDF (reference sequence). This CDR3 spans 18 amino acids. The DNA for the CDR3 is TGTGCCACCAGCAGAGATCGGGGACAGGGCGAGTTTCCAGAGACCCAGTACTTC. The encoded protein is CATSRDRGQGEFPETQYF.